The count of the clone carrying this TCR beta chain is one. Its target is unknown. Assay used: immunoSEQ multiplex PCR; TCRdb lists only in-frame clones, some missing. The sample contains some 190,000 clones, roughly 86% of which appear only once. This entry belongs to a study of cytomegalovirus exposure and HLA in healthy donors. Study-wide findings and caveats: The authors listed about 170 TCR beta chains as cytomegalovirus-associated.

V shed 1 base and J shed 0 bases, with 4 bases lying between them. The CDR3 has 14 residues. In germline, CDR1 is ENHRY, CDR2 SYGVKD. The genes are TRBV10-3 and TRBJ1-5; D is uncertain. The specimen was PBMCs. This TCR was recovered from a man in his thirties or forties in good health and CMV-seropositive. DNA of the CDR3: TGTGCCATCAGTGAGTGGGTTAGCAATCAGCCCCAGCATTTT. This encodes CAISEWVSNQPQHF.